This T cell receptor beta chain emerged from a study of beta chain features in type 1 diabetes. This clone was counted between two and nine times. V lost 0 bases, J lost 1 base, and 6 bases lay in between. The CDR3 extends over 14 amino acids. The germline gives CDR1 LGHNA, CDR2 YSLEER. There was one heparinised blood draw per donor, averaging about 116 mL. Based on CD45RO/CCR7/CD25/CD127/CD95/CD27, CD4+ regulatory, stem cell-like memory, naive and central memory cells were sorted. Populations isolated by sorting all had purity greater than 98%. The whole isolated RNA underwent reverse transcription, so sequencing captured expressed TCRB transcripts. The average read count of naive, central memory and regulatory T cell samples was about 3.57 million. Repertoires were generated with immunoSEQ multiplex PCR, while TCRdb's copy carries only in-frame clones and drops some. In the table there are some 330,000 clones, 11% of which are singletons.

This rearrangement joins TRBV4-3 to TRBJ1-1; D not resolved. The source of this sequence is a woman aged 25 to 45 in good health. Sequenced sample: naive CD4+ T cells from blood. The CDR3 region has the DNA TGCGCCAGCAGCCAAGATACATGGAACACTGAAGCTTTCTTT. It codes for CASSQDTWNTEAFF.